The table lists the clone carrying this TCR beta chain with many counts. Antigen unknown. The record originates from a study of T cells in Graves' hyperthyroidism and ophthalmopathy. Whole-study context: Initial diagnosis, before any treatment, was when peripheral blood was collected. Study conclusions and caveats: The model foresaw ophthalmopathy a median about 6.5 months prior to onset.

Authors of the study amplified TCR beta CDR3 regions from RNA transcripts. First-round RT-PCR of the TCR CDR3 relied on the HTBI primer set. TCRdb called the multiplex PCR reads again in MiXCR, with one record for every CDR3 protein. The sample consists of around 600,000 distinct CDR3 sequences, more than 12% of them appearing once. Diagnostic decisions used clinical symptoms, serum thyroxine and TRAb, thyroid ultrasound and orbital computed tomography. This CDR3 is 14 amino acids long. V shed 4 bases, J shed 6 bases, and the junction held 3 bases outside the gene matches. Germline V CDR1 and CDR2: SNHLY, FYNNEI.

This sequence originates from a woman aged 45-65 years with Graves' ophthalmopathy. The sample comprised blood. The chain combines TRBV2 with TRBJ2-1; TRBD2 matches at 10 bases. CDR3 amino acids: CASSGGLARNEQFF. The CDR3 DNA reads TGTGCCAGCAGTGGGGGACTAGCGCGCAATGAGCAGTTCTTC.